This T cell receptor (beta chain) came from a study of T cells in Graves' hyperthyroidism and ophthalmopathy (dated by TCRdb to about 2019). The study in broad terms: Peripheral blood was sampled at the time of initial diagnosis, prior to any treatment. To identify distinguishing TCR V-J signatures, a discovery cohort of about 100 patients was used, comprising 40 to 45 with Graves' ophthalmopathy and around 57 with stable Graves' hyperthyroidism. Prospective prediction of ophthalmopathy was tested in an independent validation cohort of 18 to 20 hyperthyroidism patients and 17 patients who later progressed to ophthalmopathy. Following sampling, methimazole starting at 30 mg daily was given to hyperthyroidism patients, and high-dose intravenous methylprednisolone was given to ophthalmopathy patients. In addition, the study compared T-cell repertoires in thyroid tissue and in blood from six Graves' hyperthyroidism patients. According to the paper, TCR Vbeta CDR3 sequencing was carried out on about 140 peripheral blood samples, which came from approximately 43 ophthalmopathy, fewer than 80 hyperthyroidism and roughly 17 progressor patients. The 100 or so discovery patients were randomly divided into training and test sets at a 7:3 ratio.

The TCR beta CDR3 regions were amplified from RNA transcripts. The TCR CDR3 was subjected to a first round of RT-PCR using the HTBI primer set and the Qiagen OneStep RT-PCR kit. A second multiplex PCR round built the libraries, followed by size selection and purification. The libraries were sequenced on an Illumina HiSeq2000 using paired-end 100 bp reads. As for how the authors treated the data: SOAPnuke was used to process the raw data, with reads discarded if the reads contained adapters or uncalled bases, had a mean Phred below 15, or lacked an exact constant-primer or identifier match. COPE v1.2.5 was used to merge high-quality paired reads, and clonotypes were defined as unique nucleotide sequences. MiTCR v1.1 was used to align clonotypes to the IMGT TRBV, TRBD and TRBJ reference segments. Only V-J combinations with frequency above 0.0001, covering 99% to 99.2% of repertoires, were analysed. A TCS score was defined as the ratio between F50 (clonal expansion) and ExV (chaos), using BLOSUM62-based TCRdist between CDR3 peptides within each V-J. Welch's t-statistics and random forest reduced 514 V-J features to roughly 13, which were used in a naive Bayes classifier (R e1071). TCRdb ran its own pipeline on the public reads, namely fastp trimming at Q25 and MiXCR clone calling, and kept in-frame beta chains. Rows are combined by CDR3 protein, so each entry shows the most common genes and DNA. These V and J calls originate from TCRdb's pipeline instead of the authors' own analysis. The sample records hundreds of thousands of distinct CDR3 sequences, less than 30% of which are singletons. The ten largest clones represent 20% to 30% of the sample.

Summary of the overall study and its limitations: A 13 V-J signature model separated ophthalmopathy from stable hyperthyroidism, with 87.88% sensitivity and about 81% specificity in cross-validation and 80%/75% in testing. Most expanded thyroid clonotypes (frequency above 0.001) were also detected in blood, a finding suggesting that blood repertoires may reflect thyroid immune responses. Sample size was not statistically predetermined, and blinding of investigators to group allocation was not performed. In validation, the model predicted progression to ophthalmopathy with just under 71% sensitivity and roughly 72% specificity, a median of 6.5 months before onset.

Hyperthyroidism patients were aged 18 to 65 years and newly diagnosed, with disease duration of less than 2 months. Patients with uncontrolled infections, other autoimmune diseases, pregnancy or lactation were excluded. Clinical symptoms, serum thyroxine and TRAb, thyroid ultrasound, and orbital computed tomography formed the basis for the diagnoses. Blood from progressor patients was collected at the time of first diagnosis with hyperthyroidism, before any ophthalmopathy symptoms had appeared. PBMCs were isolated from around 10 ml of fresh peripheral blood by Ficoll-Paque density gradient centrifugation. Patients classed as progressors first received a Graves' hyperthyroidism diagnosis and then went on to develop ophthalmopathy during follow-up. Total RNA was extracted with Trizol reagent, and quality was checked on an Agilent 2100 Bioanalyzer. Regarding this clonotype: Its antigen is still unknown. Per-base quality was not reported, and no clone a single base away is much larger than it.

The clonotype was recovered from a man between 40 and 49 years old with Graves' hyperthyroidism that later progressed to Graves' ophthalmopathy. Material for sequencing was blood.

The DNA sequence follows: TGTGCCAGCAGTTTAAGACACAACTCCTACGAGCAGTACTTC. This yields the protein CASSLRHNSYEQYF. The chain joins TRBV28 to TRBJ2-7; the D gene is unclear. From the cysteine through the phenylalanine, the CDR3 covers 14 amino acids. Only the CDR3 part of the read is kept: 42 bases, read in frame from the first base. V is reduced by 2 bases and J by 0 bases, leaving a spacing of 8 bases between them. From the germline V gene, CDR1 is MDHEN and CDR2 is SYDVKM.